This T cell receptor beta chain was sequenced for a study of CD8 T cells in ankylosing spondylitis. Study-level findings and limits: Made up of about eight highly homologous variants, a TCR beta motif appeared characteristic of ankylosing spondylitis blood. Disease-linked clones, CD8+, were relatively rare in peripheral blood. Matched synovial fluid from ankylosing spondylitis patients was reported to be enriched for disease-linked clones.

There are a few counts of this clonotype. The antigen is not known. The CDR3 loop spans 13 amino acids. Trimming took off 1 base at V and 11 bases at J, with 14 bases between the two ends. Germline CDR1 and CDR2: SGHVS and FQNEAQ. 5'-RACE, quantitative and with molecular barcodes, yielded the TCR beta libraries. TCRdb re-analysed the 5' RACE reads in MiXCR, keeping a single row per CDR3 protein. The sample has more than 650,000 distinct CDR3 sequences; 12% are singletons. The rearrangement joins TRBV7-8 to TRBJ1-1; D remains unclear. Sequencing was done on a sample of blood, either unsorted or a sorted T cell fraction (not recorded which). The TCR originated in a male donor with ankylosing spondylitis. CDR3 nucleotide sequence: TGTGCCAGCAGCTTAGAGAGGGCGGCCATGGCTTTCTTT. Translation: CASSLERAAMAFF. Drawing the rest from reference TRBV7-8 and TRBJ1-1, the complete variable domain is GAGVSQSPRYKVAKRGQDVALRCDPISGHVSLFWYQQALGQGPEFLTYFQNEAQLDKSGLPSDRFFAERPEGSVSTLKIQRTQQEDSAVYLCASSLERAAMAFFGQGTRLTVV.